Given below is one T cell receptor (beta chain) in context. Its antigen remains undetermined. No much larger clonotype is one base removed from it; base qualities were not supplied. The CDR3 sequence holds 15 residues, the cysteine and phenylalanine included. Of all the DNA, just the CDR3 is kept, 45 bases in frame from base 1. Via the germline V gene (reference sequence), CDR1 is MNHNY and CDR2 SVGAGI. Trimming takes 5 bases from V and 0 bases from J, and the germline ends sit 11 bases apart. The treatment or condition tag for this specimen amounts to: live attenuated yellow fever vaccine strain. At every blood-draw timepoint, two biological replicates of bulk PBMCs were collected. A standard Ficoll-Paque protocol was used to isolate PBMCs from peripheral blood. TriZol was used to extract RNA from bulk PBMCs, CD4 and CD8 fractions, and dextramer-positive and dextramer-negative fractions. This sample was sequenced with an Illumina NovaSeq 6000. Synthesis of TCR cDNA relied on 5'RACE template switching, a step that introduced a universal primer site along with unique molecular identifiers. Priming for cDNA synthesis came from both the TCR alpha and TCR beta constant segments. Two PCR steps were used to amplify libraries, with sample barcodes and sequencing adapters being added in the second step. Sequencing of libraries was performed on Illumina HiSeq 2500 (2x100 bp) or NovaSeq (2x150 bp). In the original analysis: MIGEC handled demultiplexing of reads and collapsing into UMI consensus sequences, while MiXCR performed V(D)J alignment. Vaccine-responding clonotypes were identified with edgeR using replicate PBMC samples, with FDR below 0.01 and a log2 fold change above 5 up to day 15 being required. Bulk clonotypes were assigned CD4 or CD8 identity according to which sequenced CD4 or CD8 repertoire held them at higher abundance. Using fastp at Q25 and MiXCR, TCRdb reprocessed the public reads and kept productive beta chains. All rows with the same CDR3 protein become a single entry with the most common DNA and genes. The V and J calls come from TCRdb's annotation, not from the publication. This sample comprises some 350,000 distinct CDR3 sequences, approximately 4.2% of them detected only once. The biggest ten clones account for less than 25% of the sample.

This entry is derived from a study of T cells after yellow fever vaccination (dated by TCRdb to the late 2010s). Regarding the complete study: Libraries from fractions with low cell numbers were prepared with the SMART-Seq v4 Ultra Low Input RNA kit. Bulk TCR alpha and beta repertoires were sequenced longitudinally to track T-cell clones before and after primary and booster YFV17D yellow fever vaccination. Two healthy male donors, one aged 18 to 30 and one aged 30 to 40 years, made up the cohort. Blood was drawn at multiple timepoints before and after primary and secondary immunization, with bulk PBMC replicates and cell subsets isolated. Overall results and qualifications from the work: Most clones expanded after primary vaccination were re-detected after the booster (96% of CD4 and roughly 85% of CD8), suggesting broad memory maintenance. Computational filtering was needed because FACS-sorted repertoires could contain abundant contaminating clonotypes from the bulk population. The secondary T-cell response was weaker than the primary response but faster, peaking on day 5 instead of day 15. A small fraction of clonotypes showed up in both the CD4 and CD8 compartments, probably as a result of convergent recombination. Because the study included only two donors, the extent to which the findings can be generalized is limited.

The TCR was taken from a young man who received the YFV17D yellow fever vaccine. This specimen consisted of PBMCs, obtained 5 days after the yellow fever booster vaccination. Recombination linked TRBV6-6 to TRBJ1-5; D gene: possibly TRBD1, on 5 matching bases. The CDR3 here reads CASSDDSYSNQPQHF. DNA sequence: TGTGCCAGCAGTGACGACAGTTATAGCAATCAGCCCCAGCATTTT.